Below, 32 T cell receptor beta chains from the same sample are listed, as sequenced in a study of blood T cell repertoires in COVID-19. The method was immunoSEQ multiplex PCR; TCRdb's version includes in-frame clones alone and lacks a portion of them. The repertoire has some 150,000 clones, 65% to 85% of them found once; the top ten carry about 3.5%. Sample: PBMCs or T cells enriched from blood (not recorded which). These receptors all stem from a woman aged 45 to 65 in a cohort exposed to, infected with or recovered from COVID-19 (not recorded which).

The rearrangement joins TRBV6-2 or TRBV6-3 to TRBJ2-1; D may be TRBD2 (6 bases). The germline CDR1 and CDR2 sequences are MNHEY and SVGEGT. This CDR3 is 15 amino acids long. V gave up 6 bases and J gave up 8 bases, with 20 bases separating them. The CDR3 here is CASSSAGSLRDEQFF. DNA for the CDR3: TGTGCCAGCAGCTCCGCGGGAAGTTTGAGGGATGAGCAGTTCTTC.

This clone has more than one count but fewer than ten. This chain uses TRBV5-1 with TRBJ2-1, with a tentative D call TRBD2 (6 bases). Between the trimmed V and J ends, which lost 7 bases and 3 bases, there was a span of 17 bases. The CDR3 totals 15 residues. Looked up from germline, CDR1 is SGHRS and CDR2 is YFSETQ. CDR3 region: CASRPPGANYNEQFF. CDR3 DNA: TGCGCCAGCCGACCTCCGGGAGCAAACTACAATGAGCAGTTCTTC.

V gene TRBV11-2 combines with J gene TRBJ2-5, with TRBD2 identical over 7 bases. This CDR3 has 13 amino acids. Germline V CDR1 and CDR2: SGHAT, FQNNGV. J was trimmed by 2 bases and V by 4 bases; bases with no gene match: 1. The CDR3, as DNA: TGTGCCAGCAGCTCGGGACTACAAGAGACCCAGTACTTC. Amino acid sequence: CASSSGLQETQYF. Using reference TRBV11-2 and TRBJ2-5 for the parts outside the CDR3, the full variable domain is EAGVAQSPRYKIIEKRQSVAFWCNPISGHATLYWYQQILGQGPKLLIQFQNNGVVDDSQLPKDRFSAERLKGVDSTLKIQPAKLEDSAVYLCASSSGLQETQYFGPGTRLLVL.

The chain carries TRBV15 and TRBJ1-3; 7 bases are shared with TRBD1. After removal of 4 bases from V and 4 bases from J, the junction contained 16 bases not matched to a gene. Germline V gene lookup returns CDR1 LNHNV and CDR2 YYDKDF (reference sequence). The length of the CDR3 is 18 residues. CDR3 residues: CATSTFPGQSTLGNTIYF. CDR3 in DNA: TGTGCCACCAGCACTTTTCCGGGACAGAGTACCCTGGGAAACACCATATATTTT.

This clone was detected only a few times. The chain carries TRBV7-9 and TRBJ1-5; a weak D match, TRBD1 (6 bases). CDR3 length: 14 residues. V dropped 3 bases and J dropped 3 bases, with 9 bases sitting between them. Per the germline V gene, CDR1 is SEHNR and CDR2 is FQNEAQ (reference sequence). CDR3 region: CASSLDSPNQPQHF. As DNA, the CDR3 is TGTGCCAGCAGCTTGGACAGCCCCAATCAGCCCCAGCATTTT.

The V and J genes are TRBV4-1 and TRBJ1-1; D uncertain. Germline CDR1 MGHRA, CDR2 YSYEKL. Trimming pared 0 bases from V and 4 bases from J, leaving 24 bases between. This CDR3 is 19 amino acids long. The CDR3 protein is CASSQDQPPRGGPGTEAFF. The DNA for the CDR3 is TGCGCCAGCAGCCAAGATCAACCCCCTAGAGGAGGGCCGGGCACTGAAGCTTTCTTT.

The gene calls are TRBV29-1 and TRBJ1-1; no clear D. V lost 0 bases and J lost 7, with 9 bases in between. Germline V lookup: CDR1 SQVTM, CDR2 ANQGSEA. This CDR3 spans 12 amino acids. CDR3 in amino acids: CSVEEAQVEAFF. The CDR3 nucleotides are TGCAGCGTTGAAGAGGCGCAGGTTGAAGCTTTCTTT.

This clone was picked up one time. The J gene is TRBJ2-7, the V gene TRBV5-4, with 9 nucleotides matching TRBD2. This CDR3 is 16 amino acids long. J lost 6 bases, V lost 0 bases, and 10 bases had no gene match. Germline V gene lookup returns CDR1 SGHNT and CDR2 YYREEE (reference sequence). This CDR3 is CASSLGGSGSLAEQYF. The CDR3, as DNA: TGTGCCAGCAGCTTGGGCGGTAGCGGGAGCCTCGCCGAGCAGTACTTC.

The chain combines TRBV7-9 with TRBJ2-7, with a possible D match to TRBD1 (6 bases). Germline assignment: CDR1 SEHNR and CDR2 FQNEAQ (reference sequence). The CDR3 spans 13 residues. V lost 3 bases to trimming and J lost 2 bases, with 8 bases between them. Here the CDR3 reads CASSFGQTYEQYF. The CDR3 DNA follows: TGTGCCAGCAGCTTCGGACAGACCTACGAGCAGTACTTC.

This chain joins TRBV19 and TRBJ2-7; a weak D match, TRBD1 (7 bases). Germline loops: CDR1 LNHDA, CDR2 SQIVND (reference sequence). The CDR3 is made up of 16 amino acids. The V gene lost 0 bases and the J gene lost 4 bases, with 16 bases spanning the gap. The CDR3 bases are TGTGCCAGTAGTATAGATGATGGAGGGGGCGCGTACGAGCAGTACTTC. Translated: CASSIDDGGGAYEQYF.

V is TRBV6-5 and J is TRBJ1-3; 9 bases align to TRBD1. CDR3 length: 13 amino acids. Trimming took 4 bases from V and 7 from J; bases not matched to a gene: 2. Germline V gene data show CDR1 as MNHEY and CDR2 as SVGAGI. The CDR3: CASSLDRGNTIYF. The CDR3 coding sequence is TGTGCCAGCAGTTTAGACAGGGGGAACACCATATATTTT.

V and J are TRBV5-1 and TRBJ2-1; 12 bases align to TRBD2. V lost 6 bases and J lost 7; bases outside the gene matches: 5. The germline gives CDR1 SGHRS, CDR2 YFSETQ. This CDR3 has 14 residues. The CDR3, as DNA: TGCGCCAGCAAGACTAGCGGGAGTGTGAATGAGCAGTTCTTC. It is translated as CASKTSGSVNEQFF.

V gene TRBV7-8 combines with J gene TRBJ2-3, with D hard to call. V was clipped by 1 base and J by 1 base, with 12 bases between them. The CDR3 sequence is 16 residues long. From germline, CDR1 is SGHVS and CDR2 FQNEAQ. CDR3 amino acids: CASSLVVRVGTDTQYF. For the CDR3, the DNA is TGTGCCAGCAGCTTAGTAGTTCGGGTGGGCACAGATACGCAGTATTTT.

This clone was detected only a few times. The V call is TRBV30, the J call TRBJ1-5; D is uncertain. Germline CDR1 GTSNPN, CDR2 SVGIG (reference sequence). This CDR3 has 12 amino acids. Trimming stripped 5 bases from V and 0 bases from J, with 5 bases between. CDR3 region: CAWAYSNQPQHF. The CDR3 DNA is TGTGCCTGGGCCTATAGCAATCAGCCCCAGCATTTT.

V is TRBV11-2 and J is TRBJ2-2, with a possible D match to TRBD1 (6 bases). The CDR3 contains 15 residues. V shed 3 bases and J shed 7 bases, with 15 bases lying between them. Germline CDR1 and CDR2: SGHAT and FQNNGV. DNA of the CDR3: TGTGCCAGCAGCTTCTCCGGGACACCCTTCGGGGAGCTGTTTTTT. This encodes CASSFSGTPFGELFF.

V gene TRBV5-6 combines with J gene TRBJ1-2, with D perhaps matching TRBD1 (6 bases). Trimming cost V 4 bases and J 2 bases, with 27 bases left between them. Per the germline V gene, CDR1 is SGHDT and CDR2 is YYEEEE. This CDR3 comprises 19 residues. Here the CDR3 reads CASSVGYGTRGRFNYGYTF. The CDR3 bases are TGTGCCAGCAGCGTGGGGTATGGGACAAGGGGGAGATTCAACTATGGCTACACCTTC.

DNA of the CDR3: TGTGCCAGCAGCTCACAAACCCAAGAGACCCAGTACTTC. Its protein product is CASSSQTQETQYF. The chain links TRBV7-3 to TRBJ2-5; D gene unclear. The CDR3 totals 13 residues. Germline V gene data show CDR1 as SGHTA and CDR2 as FQGTGA. Trimming cost V 4 bases and J 1 base, with 7 bases left between them.

This rearrangement joins TRBV4-1 to TRBJ2-5; D unresolved. The length of the CDR3 is 15 residues. V lost 1 base, J lost 2 bases, and 11 bases lay in between. CDR1 is MGHRA and CDR2 is YSYEKL in the germline V gene. CDR3 in amino acids: CASSQGGTNQETQYF. In DNA form, the CDR3 reads TGCGCCAGCAGCCAAGGAGGAACAAATCAAGAGACCCAGTACTTC.

The chain has TRBV6-1 and TRBJ1-4; tentatively, D is TRBD1 (5 bases). Trimming took off 0 bases at V and 2 bases at J, with 13 bases between the two ends. This CDR3 region has 17 residues. CDR1 is MNHNS and CDR2 is SASEGT in the germline V gene. The CDR3 DNA follows: TGTGCCAGCAGTGAAGCGCTCGGGGGAGCTACTAATGAAAAACTGTTTTTT. Translated: CASSEALGGATNEKLFF.

V is TRBV7-2 and J is TRBJ1-5; a possible D gene is TRBD1 (6 bases). The V end lost 4 bases, the J end lost 6 bases, and 13 bases lay between the germline ends. This CDR3 is 14 amino acids long. Per germline, CDR1 SGHTA and CDR2 FQGNSA. The CDR3 loop reads CASSSTTGFQPQHF. The CDR3 DNA reads TGTGCCAGCAGCTCCACGACAGGTTTTCAGCCCCAGCATTTT.

The chain uses TRBV19 and TRBJ2-7; D gene uncertain. The germline CDR1 and CDR2 sequences are LNHDA and SQIVND (reference sequence). The CDR3 sequence is 13 residues long. V lost 2 bases to trimming and J lost 7 bases, with 12 bases between them. The CDR3 sequence: CASSIRSQWEQYF. DNA for the CDR3: TGTGCCAGTAGTATAAGATCGCAGTGGGAGCAGTACTTC.

This rearrangement joins TRBV19 to TRBJ1-5; 9 nucleotides line up with TRBD1. CDR1 is LNHDA and CDR2 is SQIVND in the germline V gene (reference sequence). The CDR3 length is 14 residues. Trimming cost V 6 bases and J 5 bases; bases outside gene matches: 5. CDR3 nucleotide sequence: TGTGCCAGTAGGGACGGACAGGGGTATCAGCCCCAGCATTTT. It yields the protein CASRDGQGYQPQHF. The full variable domain, in which reference TRBV19 and TRBJ1-5 provide the parts outside the CDR3, is DGGITQSPKYLFRKEGQNVTLSCEQNLNHDAMYWYRQDPGQGLRLIYYSQIVNDFQKGDIAEGYSVSREKKESFPLTVTSAQKNPTAFYLCASRDGQGYQPQHFGDGTRLSIL.

V is TRBV27 and J is TRBJ1-6, with TRBD1 matching over 9 bases. CDR1 and CDR2 (germline): MNHEY, SMNVEV (reference sequence). The V gene end was trimmed by 2 bases and the J gene end by 9 bases; junction bases not matched to a gene: 5. The CDR3 has 15 residues. In nucleotides, the CDR3 is TGTGCCAGCAGTTTAAATACAGGGGGCGTTTCACCCCTCCACTTT. This translates into CASSLNTGGVSPLHF.

V is TRBV12-1 and J is TRBJ2-5; the table's TRBD1 call for D was not verified on the DNA. TRBV12-1 is deemed a pseudogene. The CDR3 extends over 14 amino acids. The CDR3 sequence: CASRWQGRLETQYF. CDR3 nucleotide sequence: TGTGCCAGCAGGTGGCAGGGGAGACTAGAGACCCAGTACTTC.

This chain links TRBV9 with TRBJ2-2; 7 bases match TRBD1. The junction had 7 bases not matched to a gene; V was cut back by 2 bases and J by 6 bases. In germline, CDR1 is SGDLS, CDR2 YYNGEE. The CDR3 contains 15 residues. DNA of the CDR3: TGTGCCAGCAGCGTGGACAGGATTAGGTCCGGGGAGCTGTTTTTT. Protein sequence: CASSVDRIRSGELFF.

The chain recombines TRBV6-5 with TRBJ1-3; D not certain. Germline lookup yields CDR1 MNHEY and CDR2 SVGAGI. Trimming removed 5 bases at V and 1 base at J, with 9 bases between. This CDR3 has 14 residues. CDR3 DNA: TGTGCCAGCAGTACGGGAGATTCTGGAAACACCATATATTTT. Amino acid sequence: CASSTGDSGNTIYF.

The chain is built from TRBV4-2 and TRBJ1-2; 8 nucleotides line up with TRBD1. Germline CDR1 LGHNA, CDR2 YNFKEQ. J gave up 3 bases and V 0 bases, and 6 bases lay outside the gene matches. CDR3 length: 16 amino acids. The CDR3 nucleotides read TGTGCCAGCAGCCAAGATATAGGGACAGGTTACTATGGCTACACCTTC. Residues: CASSQDIGTGYYGYTF.

The rearrangement links TRBV27 to TRBJ2-3, with a possible D match to TRBD2 (5 bases). Germline CDR1 reads MNHEY; CDR2 reads SMNVEV (reference sequence). V was pared by 2 bases and J by 0 bases, with 9 bases between. This CDR3 has 15 residues. CDR3 nucleotide sequence: TGTGCCAGCAGTTTAAAAGCGGCTAGCACAGATACGCAGTATTTT. Its translation: CASSLKAASTDTQYF.

The V gene is TRBV7-2, the J gene TRBJ1-1, with a tentative D call TRBD1 (6 bases). CDR1 and CDR2 (germline): SGHTA, FQGNSA. The CDR3 consists of 15 residues. The V end was cut by 2 bases, the J end by 4 bases, with 14 bases between. CDR3 sequence: CASSLQTGLSTEAFF. The CDR3 DNA reads TGTGCCAGCAGCTTACAGACAGGTCTGAGCACTGAAGCTTTCTTT.

The chain uses TRBV7-3 and TRBJ2-1; D uncertain. Between the trimmed V and J ends, which lost 4 bases and 3 bases, there was a span of 7 bases. CDR1 is SGHTA and CDR2 is FQGTGA in the germline V gene. The CDR3 sequence is 13 residues long. CDR3: CASSSLRYNEQFF. CDR3 bases: TGTGCCAGCAGCTCCCTTCGCTACAATGAGCAGTTCTTC.

The chain combines TRBV5-3 with TRBJ1-1, with 10 bases fitting TRBD1. TRBV5-3 is an open reading frame whose function is uncertain. The CDR3 is made up of 18 amino acids. The junction had 15 bases not matched to a gene; V was cut back by 2 bases and J by 5 bases. The CDR3 loop is CARSLTRDRGLVETEAFF. The DNA of the CDR3 is TGTGCCAGAAGCTTAACCCGGGACAGGGGTTTAGTAGAGACTGAAGCTTTCTTT.

Only a few counts were recorded for this clone. This chain links TRBV5-8 with TRBJ2-7, with D tentatively TRBD1 (6 bases). The germline V gene has CDR1 SGHTS and CDR2 YDEGEE. V was pared by 4 bases and J by 0 bases, with 17 bases between. The CDR3 is 16 residues long. The CDR3 sequence is CASSDNRDTSSYEQYF. The CDR3 DNA follows: TGTGCCAGCAGCGACAACCGGGACACAAGCTCCTACGAGCAGTACTTC.